This note documents a single T cell receptor beta chain sequence. This entry is derived from a study of response to subunit inactivated influenza vaccine. One entry per CDR3 protein, called by TCRdb with MiXCR from the RT-PCR reads. Here the sample spans 500,000 to 700,000 distinct CDR3 sequences, roughly 25% being singletons. Germline V lookup: CDR1 SGDLS, CDR2 YYNGEE. CDR3 length: 16 residues. V trimming: 5 bases; J trimming: 5 bases; junction bases outside the gene matches: 9. The same sample was also used in a study of T cells expressing NK-cell markers. That work contributes: What made the TCR beta cDNA was 5'RACE template switching with UMIs. HCMV seropositivity marked seven of the eight sequenced donors; one was seronegative.

The receptor's source is a man aged 45-65 years who received an inactivated influenza vaccine. The V gene is TRBV9, the J gene TRBJ2-1, with 11 bases matching TRBD2. The sequencing used CD4+ T cells sorted from PBMCs, collected 12 days after vaccination. The CDR3 DNA reads as TGTGCCAGCAGGACTAGCGGGACCATTCGGAACAATGAGCAGTTCTTC. It is translated as CASRTSGTIRNNEQFF.